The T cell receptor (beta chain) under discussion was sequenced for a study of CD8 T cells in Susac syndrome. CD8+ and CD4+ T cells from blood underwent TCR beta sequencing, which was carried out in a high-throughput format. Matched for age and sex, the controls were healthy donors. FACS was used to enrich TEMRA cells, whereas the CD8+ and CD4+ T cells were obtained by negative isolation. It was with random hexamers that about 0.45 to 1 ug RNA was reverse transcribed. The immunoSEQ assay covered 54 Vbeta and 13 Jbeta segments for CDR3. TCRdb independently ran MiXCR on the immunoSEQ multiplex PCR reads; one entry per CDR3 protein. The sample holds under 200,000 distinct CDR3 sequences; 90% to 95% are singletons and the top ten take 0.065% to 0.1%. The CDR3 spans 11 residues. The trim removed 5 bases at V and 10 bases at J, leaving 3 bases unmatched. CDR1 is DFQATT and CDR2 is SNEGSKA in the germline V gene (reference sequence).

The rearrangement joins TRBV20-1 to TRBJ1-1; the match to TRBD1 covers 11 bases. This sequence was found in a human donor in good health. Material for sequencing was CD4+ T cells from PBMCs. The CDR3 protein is CSAGDRGRAFF. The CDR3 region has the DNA TGCAGTGCTGGGGACAGGGGGAGAGCTTTCTTT.